The next 7 T cell receptor beta chains were all read from a single sample in a study of beta chain features in type 1 diabetes. Every isolated RNA sample was fully reverse transcribed, so sequencing captured expressed TCRB transcripts. Libraries were prepared by immunoSEQ multiplex PCR; TCRdb keeps only in-frame clonotypes and omits some of them. The repertoire holds a few hundred thousand clones, with about 30% as singletons. Source material: naive CD4+ T cells from blood. These receptors all stem from a man aged 18-30 years in good health.

This sequence joins TRBV30 and TRBJ2-3; the D gene is possibly TRBD2 (6 bases). V lost 2 bases, J lost 0 bases, and 12 bases lay in between. The CDR3 consists of 15 residues. Germline V gene lookup returns CDR1 GTSNPN and CDR2 SVGIG (reference sequence). DNA for the CDR3: TGTGCCTGGAGTCCCGGGACTCCCAGCACAGATACGCAGTATTTT. Amino acids: CAWSPGTPSTDTQYF.

The chain uses TRBV20-1 and TRBJ2-7; D gene unclear. This CDR3 comprises 11 residues. Germline-derived CDR1 and CDR2 are DFQATT and SNEGSKA (reference sequence). Trimming pared 3 bases from V and 4 bases from J, leaving 7 bases between. The CDR3 DNA is TGCAGTGCTAGCGCTAGTTACGAGCAGTACTTC. Encoded protein: CSASASYEQYF.

The chain joins TRBV18 to TRBJ2-1; 7 bases align to TRBD2. V lost 0 bases, J lost 1 base, and 0 bases stayed unmatched. The CDR3 covers 15 residues. CDR1 KGHSH and CDR2 LQKENI come from the germline V gene. The CDR3 DNA reads as TGTGCCAGCTCACCACCGGGACTATCCTACAATGAGCAGTTCTTC. Translated: CASSPPGLSYNEQFF.

Points on this clone: This same CDR3 is encoded by further DNA sequences in the sample. The chain couples TRBV29-1 to TRBJ2-3; possible D gene TRBD1, 5 bases. The germline CDR1 and CDR2 sequences are SQVTM and ANQGSEA. The V end lost 6 bases, the J end lost 1 base, and 8 bases lay between the germline ends. The CDR3 covers 12 residues. In DNA form, the CDR3 reads TGCAGCGTACTGACAGGCACAGATACGCAGTATTTT. Amino acid sequence: CSVLTGTDTQYF.

The chain links TRBV6-6 to TRBJ2-1; 8 bases fit TRBD1. The V gene's germline CDR1 is MNHNY and CDR2 SVGAGI (reference sequence). CDR3 size: 13 residues. The ends lost 8 bases at V and 6 bases at J; junction bases unmatched: 6. In DNA form, the CDR3 reads TGTGCCAGCCGGCAGGGGGCTAGCAATGAGCAGTTCTTC. This gives the protein CASRQGASNEQFF.

This rearrangement joins TRBV11-2 to TRBJ2-1, with D possibly being TRBD1 (6 bases). Trimming stripped 3 bases from V and 3 bases from J, with 12 bases between. This CDR3 contains 15 residues. Germline loops: CDR1 SGHAT, CDR2 FQNNGV. The chain's CDR3 is CASSLRTENYNEQFF. In DNA, the CDR3 is TGTGCCAGCAGCTTGAGGACAGAAAACTACAATGAGCAGTTCTTC. Combining the CDR3 with reference TRBV11-2 and TRBJ2-1 gives the whole variable domain EAGVAQSPRYKIIEKRQSVAFWCNPISGHATLYWYQQILGQGPKLLIQFQNNGVVDDSQLPKDRFSAERLKGVDSTLKIQPAKLEDSAVYLCASSLRTENYNEQFFGPGTRLTVL.

This clone has a handful of counts. The rearrangement uses TRBV28 and TRBJ2-1; D gene ambiguous. Per the germline V gene, CDR1 is MDHEN and CDR2 is SYDVKM. CDR3 length: 12 amino acids. Between the trimmed V and J ends, which lost 5 bases and 4 bases, there was a span of 6 bases. Here the CDR3 DNA reads TGTGCCAGCAGTGGACCTTACAATGAGCAGTTCTTC. Its translation: CASSGPYNEQFF.